The entry below describes one T cell receptor beta chain. This clonotype was observed a few times. No cognate antigen has been identified for it. The record has no base qualities; no much larger clone is one base away. Compared with germline, V lacks 3 bases and J lacks 4 bases; bases without a gene match: 17. The CDR1 and CDR2 encoded by the germline V gene are SGHTA and FQGNSA. The CDR3 numbers 19 residues from cysteine through phenylalanine. Just the 57-base CDR3 DNA is kept, in frame starting at base 1. This specimen comes from a study of T-cell memory formation after mild COVID-19 (dated by TCRdb to 2020 to 2023). Context from the whole study: TCR sequence clusters from the two donors were largely donor specific. Longitudinal TCRalpha and TCRbeta repertoire sequencing tracked T-cell clones expanding and contracting after mild COVID-19 in a couple of donors. The cohort comprised two young, previously healthy adult volunteers, one female and one male. Results the study describes overall, beyond this receptor: Contracting CD4+ clones turned up mainly in the CM and EM memory subsets, whereas EMRA was where CD8+ clones were enriched. Only a couple of mild cases were covered in the study, and larger cohorts including severe cases with pre-infection samples were considered necessary. SARS-CoV-2 specificity was not confirmed for the second-wave clones peaking on day 37. Some responding clones were detected in pre-infection memory, suggesting pre-existing cross-reactive memory T cells joined the SARS-CoV-2 response. Clones contracting from day 15 to 85 had balanced CD4/CD8 phenotypes, while a second wave expanding from day 15 to 37 was biased towards CD4+.

Ficoll-Paque density gradient centrifugation was the method used to isolate PBMCs. Sequencing took place on an Illumina NovaSeq 6000. cDNA libraries for TCRalpha and TCRbeta were prepared by 5'RACE using constant-segment primers, with sample barcodes and unique molecular identifiers added. Trizol reagent was used to extract RNA from every sample. Library amplification was performed in two PCR steps, and a second sample barcode and Illumina TruSeq adapters were introduced in the second step. Libraries were sequenced on an Illumina NovaSeq with 2 x 150 bp paired-end reads. In the source study's methods: Reads were demultiplexed and collapsed into UMI-guided consensus sequences with migec v1.2.7. Using mixcr v2.1.11, UMI consensuses were aligned to TRA and TRB V and J templates and then assembled into clonotypes. A clonotype was counted as expanded or contracted only if both edgeR and NoisET called the change significant, with noise models trained on biological replicates. For edgeR calls, the thresholds were a false discovery rate-adjusted p below 0.01 and a log2 fold-change of 1. As an exploratory analysis of dynamics, max-normalized trajectories of the 1000 most abundant clonotypes were examined by PCA with hierarchical clustering. The CD4 or CD8 phenotype of responding clones was assigned using the separately sequenced CD4+ and CD8+ repertoires. TCRdb trimmed public reads at Q25 via fastp, called clones via MiXCR and kept in-frame beta chains. Each CDR3 protein gets just one entry, which takes the most common genes and DNA from the rows behind it. These V and J calls derive from TCRdb rather than the authors' analysis. This sample holds some 180,000 distinct CDR3 sequences; 18% were observed only once. The ten largest clones add up to more than 3% of the sample.

This sequence uses TRBV7-2 and TRBJ2-3; 9 central nucleotides agree with TRBD2. The material sequenced was PBMCs or a T cell subset sorted from them (not recorded which). The receptor was derived from a man younger than 30 who had mild COVID-19 (a few samples of this study predate the infection). The sample titles of this study are shuffled in the database, so cell type and time point are left out; the donor was told from shared clones. The CDR3 protein is CASSFRGLAGWANPDTQYF. The DNA sequence reads TGTGCCAGCAGCTTTCGGGGACTAGCTGGGTGGGCCAACCCAGATACGCAGTATTTT.